One sample yielded the 23 T cell receptor beta chains listed below, sequenced in a study of regulatory T cells in long-lasting Graves disease. Stated time point: newly diagnosed GD, antithyroid drugs for less than 3 months. PBMCs provided the RNA from which the TCR library was made. Arm-PCR of CDR3 regions and iRepertoire HTBI primers were the basis on which TCR beta libraries were built. TCRdb reprocessed the multiplex PCR reads via MiXCR and lists one record per CDR3 protein. The sample contains some 250,000 distinct CDR3 sequences, 15% to 20% of which appear only once. These records were also assigned to another study, of T cells in Graves' hyperthyroidism and ophthalmopathy.

The sample consisted of peripheral blood mononuclear cells (PBMCs), taken at new diagnosis, from a patient treated with antithyroid drugs. Every receptor here comes from a woman aged 25 to 45 with Graves disease.

In this sample, this clonotype turned up once. A junction boundary mismatches the germline segment, possibly from a read error. This chain uses TRBV4-1 with TRBJ2-2, with TRBD2 identical over 7 bases. The CDR3 length is 16 residues. Germline assignment: CDR1 MGHRA and CDR2 YSYEKL. CDR3 loop: CASSLGGGMNTGELFF. In nucleotides, the CDR3 is TGCGCCAGCAGCCTTGGCGGGGGAATGAACACCGGGGAGCTGTTTTTC.

In this sample, this clonotype turned up many times. The junction departs from germline at one end; a sequencing error may be responsible. J is TRBJ1-1 and V is TRBV5-5; D is ambiguous. The germline gives CDR1 SGHKS, CDR2 YYEKEE (reference sequence). The CDR3 runs to 14 residues. Here the CDR3 DNA reads TGCGCCAGCAGCTTGGTTTGGGAGCGCACTGAAGCTTTCTTT. Encoded protein: CASSLVWERTEAFF.

This clonotype occurred once. This probably arose from a read error, given a far larger clone one base away. This CDR3 is missing its conserved last phenylalanine or tryptophan, likely due to a read error. The DNA for the CDR3 is TGTGCCATCACTGACCCGGCGTATTCTACTAACTATGGCTACACCTCC. Encoded protein: CAITDPAYSTNYGYTS. This rearrangement joins TRBV6-2 or TRBV6-3 to TRBJ1-2, with unresolved D. Deletions cut 10 bases from V and 0 bases from J, with 21 bases between. Germline V CDR1 and CDR2: MNHEY, SVGEGT. This CDR3 spans 16 amino acids.

This clonotype has a handful of counts. V and J are TRBV18 and TRBJ2-1; TRBD1 might be the D (6 bases). The CDR3 runs 15 residues. Trimming removed 5 bases from V and 7 bases from J, with 18 bases in between. Germline CDR1 is KGHSH and CDR2 is LQKENI. The CDR3 loop is CASSASVRGGNEQFF. CDR3 DNA sequence: TGTGCCAGCTCAGCGTCTGTTCGAGGGGGAAATGAGCAGTTCTTC. Complete variable domain (other parts from reference TRBV18 and TRBJ2-1): NAGVMQNPRHLVRRRGQEARLRCSPMKGHSHVYWYRQLPEEGLKFMVYLQKENIIDESGMPKERFSAEFPKEGPSILRIQQVVRGDSAAYFCASSASVRGGNEQFFGPGTRLTVL.

The V and J genes are TRBV5-1 and TRBJ2-2, with D possibly being TRBD2 (5 bases). Trimming pared 5 bases from V and 5 bases from J, leaving 7 bases between. From germline, CDR1 is SGHRS and CDR2 YFSETQ. The CDR3 consists of 12 residues. DNA for the CDR3: TGCGCCAGCAGGAGGGAAACCGGGGAGCTGTTTTTT. Amino acid sequence: CASRRETGELFF.

This clonotype was seen at least ten times. This chain connects TRBV9 to TRBJ1-3, with 12 bases that match TRBD1. Germline CDR1 reads SGDLS; CDR2 reads YYNGEE. CDR3 length equals 17 residues. V was pared by 3 bases and J by 3 bases, with 7 bases of the junction left unmatched. CDR3 bases: TGTGCCAGCAGCGCCCAACGGGACAGGGGGCATGGAAACACCATATATTTT. It yields the protein CASSAQRDRGHGNTIYF.

This clonotype has at least ten counts. This chain uses TRBV12-3 or TRBV12-4 with TRBJ1-2; no definite D call. Trimming shortened V by 5 bases and J by 2 bases, and 12 bases separated the two germline ends. CDR3 length equals 14 residues. The CDR3 nucleotides read TGTGCCAGCAGTCCCCGGCAGGAGAACTATGGCTACACCTTC. Protein: CASSPRQENYGYTF.

The rearrangement joins TRBV6-1 to TRBJ2-2; 7 nucleotides match TRBD1. The CDR3 spans 14 residues. After removal of 6 bases from V and 2 bases from J, the junction contained 3 bases not matched to a gene. Germline CDR1 MNHNS, CDR2 SASEGT. The chain's CDR3 is CASRGTANTGELFF. For the CDR3, the DNA is TGTGCCAGCAGGGGGACAGCTAACACCGGGGAGCTGTTTTTT.

The table lists this clonotype with many counts. The rearrangement uses TRBV20-1 and TRBJ2-2; 12 bases match TRBD1. The CDR3 runs 15 residues. V shed 6 bases and J 5 bases; nucleotides not matched to a gene: 7. Germline CDR1 and CDR2: DFQATT and SNEGSKA (reference sequence). This chain's CDR3 is CSATGQGARTGELFF. The CDR3 nucleotides are TGCAGTGCCACGGGACAGGGGGCGCGGACCGGGGAGCTGTTTTTT.

This clonotype has a count of ten or more. This chain joins TRBV20-1 and TRBJ1-1; no clear D. The length of the CDR3 is 14 residues. V gave up 1 base and J gave up 5 bases, with 14 bases separating them. Germline-derived CDR1 and CDR2 are DFQATT and SNEGSKA (reference sequence). CDR3 sequence (DNA): TGCAGTGCTAGAGGTACTCAAATGTGGACTGAAGCTTTCTTT. Its protein product is CSARGTQMWTEAFF.

This clonotype was found many times. Just one base apart from a much larger clone, this may be a read error. The gene calls are TRBV9 and TRBJ1-4, with TRBD1 matching over 7 bases. This CDR3 region has 15 residues. CDR1 is SGDLS and CDR2 is YYNGEE in the germline V gene. Trimming at V came to 2 bases and at J to 0 bases, leaving 1 base not matched to a gene. The CDR3 is CASSVGTATNEKLFF. In DNA form, the CDR3 reads TGTGCCAGCAGCGTCGGGACAGCAACTAATGAAAAACTGTTTTTT. The full variable domain, in which reference TRBV9 and TRBJ1-4 provide the parts outside the CDR3, is DSGVTQTPKHLITATGQRVTLRCSPRSGDLSVYWYQQSLDQGLQFLIQYYNGEERAKGNILERFSAQQFPDLHSELNLSSLELGDSALYFCASSVGTATNEKLFFGSGTQLSVL.

The chain combines TRBV6-1 with TRBJ1-4; a weak D match, TRBD1 (6 bases). Germline lookup yields CDR1 MNHNS and CDR2 SASEGT. The CDR3 length is 14 residues. V lost 6 bases, J lost 3 bases, and 11 bases lay in between. CDR3 region: CASSAGVANEKLFF. The CDR3 DNA follows: TGTGCCAGCAGCGCAGGGGTGGCTAATGAAAAACTGTTTTTT.

The genes are TRBV5-5 and TRBJ2-1; TRBD2 aligns across 11 bases. This CDR3 has 15 residues. The ends lost 2 bases at V and 7 bases at J; junction bases unmatched: 5. Germline V CDR1 and CDR2: SGHKS, YYEKEE (reference sequence). The CDR3 DNA is TGTGCCAGCAGCTTACTAGCGGGGGCTCTTAATGAGCAGTTCTTC. This encodes CASSLLAGALNEQFF. The whole variable domain, filled in from reference TRBV5-5 and TRBJ2-1, reads DAGVTQSPTHLIKTRGQQVTLRCSPISGHKSVSWYQQVLGQGPQFIFQYYEKEERGRGNFPDRFSARQFPNYSSELNVNALLLGDSALYLCASSLLAGALNEQFFGPGTRLTVL.

This clonotype has a count of ten or more. J is TRBJ2-2 and V is TRBV20-1, with 9 bases identical to TRBD1. Germline V gives CDR1 DFQATT, CDR2 SNEGSKA (reference sequence). Unmatched junction bases numbered 4, after V lost 5 bases and J lost 3 bases. The CDR3 contains 14 residues. Here the CDR3 reads CSAFRDRDTGELFF. The CDR3 bases are TGCAGTGCTTTCCGGGACAGGGACACCGGGGAGCTGTTTTTT.

This clonotype was observed at least ten times. The V gene is TRBV12-3 or TRBV12-4, the J gene TRBJ1-3; TRBD1 might be the D (6 bases). Trimming shortened V by 5 bases and J by 0 bases, and 20 bases separated the two germline ends. The CDR3 length is 18 residues. CDR3 in amino acids: CASSPRPQGLLSGNTIYF. The CDR3 bases are TGTGCCAGCAGTCCCCGCCCACAGGGCCTCCTCTCTGGAAACACCATATATTTT.

This clonotype has a count of ten or more. The gene calls are TRBV11-2 and TRBJ2-3; 8 nucleotides agree with TRBD2. This CDR3 is built from 14 residues. Trimming removed 5 bases from V and 6 bases from J; junction bases left unmatched: 7. CDR1 and CDR2 from the germline V gene are SGHAT and FQNNGV. CDR3 nucleotides: TGTGCCAGCAGCCCCCGGGGGGGGGTTGATACGCAGTATTTT. Amino acid sequence: CASSPRGGVDTQYF.

This clonotype has a count of ten or more. J is TRBJ2-5 and V is TRBV12-3 or TRBV12-4; 7 bases match TRBD2. The CDR3 length is 15 residues. The junction had 5 bases not matched to a gene; V was cut back by 3 bases and J by 1 base. CDR3 residues: CASSFQRGVQETQYF. In DNA, the CDR3 is TGTGCCAGCAGTTTTCAACGGGGGGTCCAAGAGACCCAGTACTTC.

For this clonotype: A much more abundant neighbour one base away suggests this may be a read error. V gene TRBV29-1 combines with J gene TRBJ1-2; D gene uncertain. CDR3 size: 11 residues. The germline V gene encodes CDR1 SQVTM and CDR2 ANQGSEA. The V gene lost 7 bases and the J gene lost 6 bases, with 12 bases spanning the gap. CDR3 DNA sequence: TGCAGCGCCTACTTGGGGAATGGCTACACCTTC. The encoded protein is CSAYLGNGYTF.

This clonotype was detected many times. The gene calls are TRBV3-1 and TRBJ1-1, with a weak D call TRBD1 (6 bases). Trimming took off 0 bases at V and 11 bases at J, with 10 bases between the two ends. The V gene's germline CDR1 is LGHDT and CDR2 YNNKEL (reference sequence). The CDR3 contains 12 residues. In DNA form, the CDR3 reads TGTGCCAGCAGCCAAGATACAGGGATCGCTTTCTTT. Its protein is CASSQDTGIAFF.

This clonotype was picked up many times. The chain recombines TRBV15 with TRBJ2-1, with 9 bases aligning to TRBD1. Germline CDR1 LNHNV, CDR2 YYDKDF (reference sequence). Losses at the gene ends were 3 bases for V and 8 bases for J; bases not matched to a gene: 8. This CDR3 spans 15 amino acids. CDR3 nucleotide sequence: TGTGCCACCAGCAGGAAATTGGGACAGGGCCATGAGCAGTTCTTC. Encoded protein: CATSRKLGQGHEQFF.

This clonotype was seen at least ten times. V gene TRBV5-1 combines with J gene TRBJ1-2; maybe TRBD1 (6 bases). The CDR3 loop spans 15 amino acids. Germline-derived CDR1 and CDR2 are SGHRS and YFSETQ. The V and J ends lost 0 bases and 5 bases respectively, with 14 bases between them. CDR3 in DNA: TGCGCCAGCAGCTTGGCCGGGGGGCCGGAATATGGCTACACCTTC. Amino acids: CASSLAGGPEYGYTF.

This chain uses TRBV20-1 with TRBJ2-3; D is unresolved. Trimming left V 4 bases short and J 0 bases short, with 11 bases between. The germline CDR1 and CDR2 sequences are DFQATT and SNEGSKA (reference sequence). CDR3 size: 14 residues. The CDR3 coding sequence is TGCAGTGCTACTGGGCGAATCAGCACAGATACGCAGTATTTT. Translation: CSATGRISTDTQYF.

This clonotype appeared many times. V usage is TRBV18 and J usage is TRBJ2-3, with D uncertain. Germline loops: CDR1 KGHSH, CDR2 LQKENI. V lost 1 base to trimming and J lost 4 bases, with 6 bases between them. The CDR3 has 13 residues. The CDR3 DNA is TGTGCCAGCTCACCACAGGTGGCAGATACGCAGTATTTT. Its translation is CASSPQVADTQYF. Combining the CDR3 with reference TRBV18 and TRBJ2-3 gives the whole variable domain NAGVMQNPRHLVRRRGQEARLRCSPMKGHSHVYWYRQLPEEGLKFMVYLQKENIIDESGMPKERFSAEFPKEGPSILRIQQVVRGDSAAYFCASSPQVADTQYFGPGTRLTVL.